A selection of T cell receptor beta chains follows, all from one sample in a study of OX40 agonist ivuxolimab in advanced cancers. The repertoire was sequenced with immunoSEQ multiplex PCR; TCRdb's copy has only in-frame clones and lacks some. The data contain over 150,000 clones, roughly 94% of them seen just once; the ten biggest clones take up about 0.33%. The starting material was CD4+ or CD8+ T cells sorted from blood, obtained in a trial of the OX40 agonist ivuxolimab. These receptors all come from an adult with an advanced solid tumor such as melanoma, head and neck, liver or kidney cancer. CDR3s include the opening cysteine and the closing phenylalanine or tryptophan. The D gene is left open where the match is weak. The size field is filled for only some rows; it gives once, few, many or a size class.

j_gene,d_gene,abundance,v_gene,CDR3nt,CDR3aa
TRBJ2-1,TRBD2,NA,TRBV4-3,TGCGCCAGCAGCCAAGAGGGGACTAGCGGGAGGGCCGGAAACAATGAGCAGTTCTTC,CASSQEGTSGRAGNNEQFF
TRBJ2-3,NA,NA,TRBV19,TGTGCCATTAAGGAGGGGGGCACAGATACGCAGTATTTT,CAIKEGGTDTQYF
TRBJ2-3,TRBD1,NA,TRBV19,TGTGCCAGTAGTCCCGGGACAGGGAGGACAGATACGCAGTATTTT,CASSPGTGRTDTQYF
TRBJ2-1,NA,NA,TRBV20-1,TGCAGTGCCCCCGCTGGGGATGAGCAGTTCTTC,CSAPAGDEQFF
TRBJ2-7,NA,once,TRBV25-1,TGTGCCAGCAGTGAATGGGGTGGGACATGGAGAATTGACGAGCAGTACTTC,CASSEWGGTWRIDEQYF
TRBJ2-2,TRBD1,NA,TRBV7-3,TGTGCCAGCAGCCCTATGGGACAGGGAAACACCGGGGAGCTGTTTTTT,CASSPMGQGNTGELFF
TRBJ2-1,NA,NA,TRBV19,TGTGCCAGTAGTATAGGCCGGGCACCTCAGTTCTTC,CASSIGRAPQFF
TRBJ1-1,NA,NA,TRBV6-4,TGTGCCAGCAGTGTCAGGGACGGAAACACTGAAGCTTTCTTT,CASSVRDGNTEAFF
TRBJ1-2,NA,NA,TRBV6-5,TGTGCCAGCAGTTACCCTTTATTCGGTGGCTACACCTTC,CASSYPLFGGYTF
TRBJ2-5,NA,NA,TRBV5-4,TGTGCCAGCAGCTCCCCCCAAGAGACCCAGTACTTC,CASSSPQETQYF
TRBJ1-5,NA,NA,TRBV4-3,TGCGCCAGCAGCCAAGACGGGGAAGGGGGACAGCCCCAGCATTTT,CASSQDGEGGQPQHF
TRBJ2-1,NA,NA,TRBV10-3,TGTGCCATCAGGGACGTAAACAATGAGCAGTTCTTC,CAIRDVNNEQFF
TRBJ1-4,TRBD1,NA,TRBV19,TGTGCCAGTAGTACCCCGGACAGGGCAAGGGGAAAACTGTTTTTT,CASSTPDRARGKLFF
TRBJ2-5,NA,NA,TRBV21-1,TGTGCCAGCAGCAAAGGAATAGGGAGAGAGACCCAGTACTTC,CASSKGIGRETQYF
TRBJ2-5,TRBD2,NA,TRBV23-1,TGCGCCAGCAGTCAAAGGGATCTAGGACTAGCGGGGGGGCCGCAAGAGACCCAGTACTTC,CASSQRDLGLAGGPQETQYF
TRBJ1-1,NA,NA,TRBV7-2,TGTGCCAGCAGCTTGGGGACCGCGAACACTGAAGCTTTCTTT,CASSLGTANTEAFF
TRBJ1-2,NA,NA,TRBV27,TGTGCCAGCAGTTTAGCAGGTTTAAACTATGGCTACACCTTC,CASSLAGLNYGYTF
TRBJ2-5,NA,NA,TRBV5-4,TGTGCCAGCAACGATAGACGAGGGCAAGAGACCCAGTACTTC,CASNDRRGQETQYF
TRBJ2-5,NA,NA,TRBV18,TGTGCCAGCTCACCCGAAGAGACCCAGTACTTC,CASSPEETQYF
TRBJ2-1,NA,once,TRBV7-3,TGTGCCAGCTCGGGGGTCATGGGGGATGAGCAGTTCTTC,CASSGVMGDEQFF